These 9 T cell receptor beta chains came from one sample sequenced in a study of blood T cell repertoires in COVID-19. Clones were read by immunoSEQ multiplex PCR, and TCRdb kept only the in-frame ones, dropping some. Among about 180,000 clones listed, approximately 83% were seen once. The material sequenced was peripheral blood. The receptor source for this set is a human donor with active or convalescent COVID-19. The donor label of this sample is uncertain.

The CDR3 DNA reads TGTGCCAGCAGGCCCCTAATTGAGTGGGAGACCCAGTACTTC. Translating it yields CASRPLIEWETQYF. V and J are TRBV2 and TRBJ2-5; D is uncertain. V shed 6 bases and J shed 5 bases, with 16 bases lying between them. Germline values: CDR1 SNHLY, CDR2 FYNNEI. The CDR3 covers 14 residues.

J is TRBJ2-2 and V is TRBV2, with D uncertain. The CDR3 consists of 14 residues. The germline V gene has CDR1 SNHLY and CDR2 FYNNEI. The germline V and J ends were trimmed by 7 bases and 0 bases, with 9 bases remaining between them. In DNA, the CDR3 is TGTGCCAGCAAGCAGACAACGAACACCGGGGAGCTGTTTTTT. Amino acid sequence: CASKQTTNTGELFF.

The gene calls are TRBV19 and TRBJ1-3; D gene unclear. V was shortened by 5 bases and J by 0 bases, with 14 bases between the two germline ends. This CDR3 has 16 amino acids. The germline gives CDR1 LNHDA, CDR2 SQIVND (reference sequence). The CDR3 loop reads CASSPPTSYSGNTIYF. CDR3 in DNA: TGTGCCAGTAGTCCCCCGACTTCTTACTCTGGAAACACCATATATTTT.

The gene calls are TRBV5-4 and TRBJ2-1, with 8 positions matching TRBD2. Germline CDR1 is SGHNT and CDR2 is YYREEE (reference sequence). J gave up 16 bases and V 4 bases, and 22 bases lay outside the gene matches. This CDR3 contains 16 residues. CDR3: CASSPPRGSGGASIFF. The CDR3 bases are TGTGCCAGCAGCCCACCCCGGGGGAGCGGGGGCGCTTCTATTTTCTTC.

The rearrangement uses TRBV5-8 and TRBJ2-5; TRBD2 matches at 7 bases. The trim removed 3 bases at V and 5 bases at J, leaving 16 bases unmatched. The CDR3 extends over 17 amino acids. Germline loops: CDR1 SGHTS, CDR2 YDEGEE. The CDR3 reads CASSSWLAELGRETQYF. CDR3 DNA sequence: TGTGCCAGCAGCTCTTGGCTAGCGGAGCTGGGGCGGGAGACCCAGTACTTC.

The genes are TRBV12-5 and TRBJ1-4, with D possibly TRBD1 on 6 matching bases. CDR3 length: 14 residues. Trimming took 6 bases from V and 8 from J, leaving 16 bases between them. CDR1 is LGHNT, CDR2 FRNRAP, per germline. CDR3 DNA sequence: TGTGCTAGTGGATTACAAGGGACACTAGAAAAACTGTTTTTT. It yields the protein CASGLQGTLEKLFF.

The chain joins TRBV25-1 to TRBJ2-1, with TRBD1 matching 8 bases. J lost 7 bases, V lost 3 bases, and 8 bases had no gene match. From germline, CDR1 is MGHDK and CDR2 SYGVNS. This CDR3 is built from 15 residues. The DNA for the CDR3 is TGTGCCAGCAGTGAGTGGGACAGGCCCCCGAATGAGCAGTTCTTC. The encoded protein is CASSEWDRPPNEQFF.

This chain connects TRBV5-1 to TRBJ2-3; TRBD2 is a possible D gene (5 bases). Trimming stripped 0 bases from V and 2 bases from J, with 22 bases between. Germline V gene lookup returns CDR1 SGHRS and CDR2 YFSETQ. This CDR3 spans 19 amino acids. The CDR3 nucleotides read TGCGCCAGCAGCTTGGCGATACAGTGGGAGCTCCCCCACACAGATACGCAGTATTTT. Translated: CASSLAIQWELPHTDTQYF.

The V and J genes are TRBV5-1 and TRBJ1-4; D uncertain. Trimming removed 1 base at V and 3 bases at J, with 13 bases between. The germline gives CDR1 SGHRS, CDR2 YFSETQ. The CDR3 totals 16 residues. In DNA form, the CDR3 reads TGCGCCAGCAGCTTGAACCCATCGGCGGCTAATGAAAAACTGTTTTTT. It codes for CASSLNPSAANEKLFF.